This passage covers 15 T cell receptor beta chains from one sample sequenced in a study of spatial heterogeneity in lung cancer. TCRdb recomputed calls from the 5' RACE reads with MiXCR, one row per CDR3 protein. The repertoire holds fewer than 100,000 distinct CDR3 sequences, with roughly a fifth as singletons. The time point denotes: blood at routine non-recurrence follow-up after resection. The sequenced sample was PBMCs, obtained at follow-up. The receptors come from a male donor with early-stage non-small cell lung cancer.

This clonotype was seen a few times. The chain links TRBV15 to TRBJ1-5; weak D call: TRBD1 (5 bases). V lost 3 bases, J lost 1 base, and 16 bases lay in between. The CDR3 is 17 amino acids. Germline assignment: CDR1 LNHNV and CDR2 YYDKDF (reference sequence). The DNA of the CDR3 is TGTGCCACCAGCAGGAGGGACGCCCTTGGGAGCAATCAGCCCCAGCATTTT. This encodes CATSRRDALGSNQPQHF.

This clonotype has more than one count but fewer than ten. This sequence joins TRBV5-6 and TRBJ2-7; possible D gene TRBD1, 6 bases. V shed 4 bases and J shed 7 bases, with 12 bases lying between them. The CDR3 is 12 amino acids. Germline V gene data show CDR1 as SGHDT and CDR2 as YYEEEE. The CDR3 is CASSATGREQYV. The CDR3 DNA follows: TGTGCCAGCAGCGCCACAGGGAGAGAGCAGTACGTC.

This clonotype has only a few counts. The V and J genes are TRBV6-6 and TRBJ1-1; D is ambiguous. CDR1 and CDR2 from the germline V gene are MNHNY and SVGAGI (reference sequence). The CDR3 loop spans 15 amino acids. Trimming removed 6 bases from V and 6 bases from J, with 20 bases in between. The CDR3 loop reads CASSRPSGIIAEAFF. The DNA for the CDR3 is TGTGCCAGCAGCCGACCATCAGGTATCATCGCTGAAGCTTTCTTT.

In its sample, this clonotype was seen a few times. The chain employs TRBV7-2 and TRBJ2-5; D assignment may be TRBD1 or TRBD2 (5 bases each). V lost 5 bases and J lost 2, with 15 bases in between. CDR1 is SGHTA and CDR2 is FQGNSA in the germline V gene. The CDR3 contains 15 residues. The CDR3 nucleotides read TGTGCCAGCAGCCCCATCCGGGGCCAGCAAGAGACCCAGTACTTC. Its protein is CASSPIRGQQETQYF.

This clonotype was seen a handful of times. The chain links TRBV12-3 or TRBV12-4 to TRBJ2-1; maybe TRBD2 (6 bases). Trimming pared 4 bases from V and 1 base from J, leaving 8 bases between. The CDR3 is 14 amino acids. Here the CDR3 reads CASSSGGSYNEQFF. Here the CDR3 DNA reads TGTGCCAGCAGTTCTGGGGGGTCCTACAATGAGCAGTTCTTC.

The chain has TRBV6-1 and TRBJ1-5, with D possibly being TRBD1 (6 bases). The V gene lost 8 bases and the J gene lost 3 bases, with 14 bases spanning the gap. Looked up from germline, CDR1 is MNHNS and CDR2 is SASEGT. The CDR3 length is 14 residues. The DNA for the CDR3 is TGTGCCAGCTCTACAGGGTTGGCCAATCAGCCCCAGCATTTT. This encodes CASSTGLANQPQHF.

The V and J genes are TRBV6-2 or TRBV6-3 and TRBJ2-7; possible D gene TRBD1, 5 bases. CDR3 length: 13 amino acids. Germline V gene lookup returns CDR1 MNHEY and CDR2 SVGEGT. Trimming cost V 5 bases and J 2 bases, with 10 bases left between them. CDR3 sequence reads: CASSRQSTYEQYF. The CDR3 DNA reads TGTGCCAGCAGTCGACAGAGTACCTACGAGCAGTACTTC.

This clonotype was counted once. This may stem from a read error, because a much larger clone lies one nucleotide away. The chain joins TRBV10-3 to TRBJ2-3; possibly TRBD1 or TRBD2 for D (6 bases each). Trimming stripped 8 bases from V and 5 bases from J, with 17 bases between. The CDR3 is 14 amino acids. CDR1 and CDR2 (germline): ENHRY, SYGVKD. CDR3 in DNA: TGTGCCATCCGTACGAGGGGGGCTGGAGATACGCAGTATTTT. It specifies CAIRTRGAGDTQYF.

The CDR3, as DNA: TGTGCCAGCAGCTTATTAGCGGGCACCGTTCCGGTCTACAATGAGCAGTTCTTC. Translating it yields CASSLLAGTVPVYNEQFF. The V call is TRBV11-1, the J call TRBJ2-1; TRBD2 matches 7 bases. V shed 2 bases and J 3 bases; nucleotides not matched to a gene: 13. The CDR3 is 18 amino acids. CDR1 SGHAT and CDR2 FQDESV come from the germline V gene (reference sequence).

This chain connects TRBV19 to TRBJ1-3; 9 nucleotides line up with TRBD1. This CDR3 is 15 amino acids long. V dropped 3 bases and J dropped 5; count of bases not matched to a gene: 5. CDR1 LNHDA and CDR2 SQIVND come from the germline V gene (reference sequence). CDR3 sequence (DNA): TGTGCCAGTAGTATTCCGGGACAGGGAAGAAACACCATATATTTT. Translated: CASSIPGQGRNTIYF.

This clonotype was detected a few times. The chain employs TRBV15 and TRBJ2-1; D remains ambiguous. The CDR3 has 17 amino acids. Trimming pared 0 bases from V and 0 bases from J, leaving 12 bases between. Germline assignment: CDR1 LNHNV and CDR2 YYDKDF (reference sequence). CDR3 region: CATSRDYAASSYNEQFF. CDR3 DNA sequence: TGTGCCACCAGCAGAGATTACGCTGCTAGCTCCTACAATGAGCAGTTCTTC.

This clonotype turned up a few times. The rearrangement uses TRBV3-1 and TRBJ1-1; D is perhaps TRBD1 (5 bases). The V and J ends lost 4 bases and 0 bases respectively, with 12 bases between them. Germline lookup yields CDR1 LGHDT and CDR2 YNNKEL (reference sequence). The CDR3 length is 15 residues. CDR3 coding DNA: TGTGCCAGCAGCCCACAACAGGTACTGAACACTGAAGCTTTCTTT. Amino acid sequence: CASSPQQVLNTEAFF.

As DNA, the CDR3 is TGTGCCAGCAGCCCCCGGGACAGATTCATGAACACTGAAGCTTTCTTT. It specifies CASSPRDRFMNTEAFF. The chain recombines TRBV7-8 with TRBJ1-1; 7 bases line up with TRBD1. This CDR3 has 16 residues. Germline V gene lookup returns CDR1 SGHVS and CDR2 FQNEAQ. Trimming at V came to 5 bases and at J to 0 bases, leaving 9 bases not matched to a gene. The full variable domain, with the rest looked up from reference TRBV7-8 and TRBJ1-1, is GAGVSQSPRYKVAKRGQDVALRCDPISGHVSLFWYQQALGQGPEFLTYFQNEAQLDKSGLPSDRFFAERPEGSVSTLKIQRTQQEDSAVYLCASSPRDRFMNTEAFFGQGTRLTVV.

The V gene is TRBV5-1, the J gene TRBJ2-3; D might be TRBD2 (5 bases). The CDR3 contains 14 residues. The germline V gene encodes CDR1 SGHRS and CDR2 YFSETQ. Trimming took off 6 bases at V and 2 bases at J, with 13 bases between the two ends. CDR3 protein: CASKSGSLTDTQYF. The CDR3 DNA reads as TGCGCCAGCAAGTCGGGGAGCCTCACAGATACGCAGTATTTT.

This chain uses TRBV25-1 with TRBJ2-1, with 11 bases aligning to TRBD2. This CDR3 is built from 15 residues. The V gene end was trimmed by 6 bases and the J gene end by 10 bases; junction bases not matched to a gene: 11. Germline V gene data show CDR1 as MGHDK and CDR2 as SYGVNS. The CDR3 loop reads CASSPGLAGGKEQFF. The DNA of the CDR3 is TGTGCCAGCAGCCCAGGGCTAGCGGGGGGAAAGGAGCAGTTCTTC. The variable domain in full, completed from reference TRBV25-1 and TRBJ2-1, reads EADIYQTPRYLVIGTGKKITLECSQTMGHDKMYWYQQDPGMELHLIHYSYGVNSTEKGDLSSESTVSRIRTEHFPLTLESARPSHTSQYLCASSPGLAGGKEQFFGPGTRLTVL.